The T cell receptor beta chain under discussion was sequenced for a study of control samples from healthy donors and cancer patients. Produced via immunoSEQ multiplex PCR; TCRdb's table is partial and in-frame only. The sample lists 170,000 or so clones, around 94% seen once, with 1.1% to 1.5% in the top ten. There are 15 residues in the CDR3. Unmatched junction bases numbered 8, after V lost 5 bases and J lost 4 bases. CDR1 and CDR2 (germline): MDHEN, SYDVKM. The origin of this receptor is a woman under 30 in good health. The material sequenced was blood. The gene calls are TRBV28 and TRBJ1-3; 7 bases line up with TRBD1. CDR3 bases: TGTGCCAGCAGTCGAGGGGGCGCAACAGGAAACACCATATATTTT. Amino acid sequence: CASSRGGATGNTIYF.